The present entry profiles one TCR beta chain with its context. The V end lost 4 bases, the J end lost 0 bases, and 13 bases lay between the germline ends. CDR3 length: 16 residues. The germline V gene encodes CDR1 LGHNT and CDR2 FRNRAP. These data originate in a study of shared clonotypes between healthy human individuals. PCR replicates from unsorted PBMC used approximately 290 ng DNA, and this amount was 25,000 to 35,000 T cell genomes. Clones were sequenced by immunoSEQ multiplex PCR, and TCRdb holds only the in-frame ones, with some missing. The table has about 490,000 clones, 75% to 85% seen once.

This sequence originates from a woman between 40 and 50 years old in good health. Some clones in this sample may be carry-over from other donors' samples. The sample taken for sequencing was PBMCs. The chain carries TRBV12-5 and TRBJ2-1; D uncertain. This CDR3 is CASGWLGQYSYNEQFF. As DNA, the CDR3 is TGTGCTAGTGGTTGGCTTGGGCAGTACTCCTACAATGAGCAGTTCTTC.